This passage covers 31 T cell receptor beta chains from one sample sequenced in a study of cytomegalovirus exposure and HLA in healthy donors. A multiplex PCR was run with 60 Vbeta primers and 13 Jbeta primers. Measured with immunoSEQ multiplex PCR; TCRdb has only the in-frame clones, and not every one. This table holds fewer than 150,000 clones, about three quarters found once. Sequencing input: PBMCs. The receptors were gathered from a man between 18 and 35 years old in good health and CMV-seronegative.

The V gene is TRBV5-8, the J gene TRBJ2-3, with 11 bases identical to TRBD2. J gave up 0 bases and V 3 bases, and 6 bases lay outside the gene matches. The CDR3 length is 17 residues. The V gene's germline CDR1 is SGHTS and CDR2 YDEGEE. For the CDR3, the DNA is TGTGCCAGCAGCTGGGCCGGGACTAGCGGCAGCACAGATACGCAGTATTTT. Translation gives CASSWAGTSGSTDTQYF. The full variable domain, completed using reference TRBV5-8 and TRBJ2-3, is EAGVTQSPTHLIKTRGQQATLRCSPISGHTSVYWYQQALGLGLQFLLWYDEGEERNRGNFPPRFSGRQFPNYSSELNVNALELEDSALYLCASSWAGTSGSTDTQYFGPGTRLTVL.

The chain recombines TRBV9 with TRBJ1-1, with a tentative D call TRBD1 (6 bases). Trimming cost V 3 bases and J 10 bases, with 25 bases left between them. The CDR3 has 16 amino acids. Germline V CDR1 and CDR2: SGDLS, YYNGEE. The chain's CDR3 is CASSADSDSLAVGAFF. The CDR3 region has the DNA TGTGCCAGCAGCGCCGACTCGGACAGCCTCGCGGTGGGAGCTTTCTTT.

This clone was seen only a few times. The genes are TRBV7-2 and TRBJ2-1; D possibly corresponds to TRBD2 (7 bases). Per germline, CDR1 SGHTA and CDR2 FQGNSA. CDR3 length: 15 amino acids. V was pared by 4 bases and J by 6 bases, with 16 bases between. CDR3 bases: TGTGCCAGCAGCTCTATGGGGGGGCTTGGCAATGAGCAGTTCTTC. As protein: CASSSMGGLGNEQFF.

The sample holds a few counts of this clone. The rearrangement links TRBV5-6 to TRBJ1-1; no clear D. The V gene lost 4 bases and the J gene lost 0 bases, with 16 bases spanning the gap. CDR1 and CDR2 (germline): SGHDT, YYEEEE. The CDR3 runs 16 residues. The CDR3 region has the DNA TGTGCCAGCAGCCCTATCAGACTCAGCATGAACACTGAAGCTTTCTTT. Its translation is CASSPIRLSMNTEAFF.

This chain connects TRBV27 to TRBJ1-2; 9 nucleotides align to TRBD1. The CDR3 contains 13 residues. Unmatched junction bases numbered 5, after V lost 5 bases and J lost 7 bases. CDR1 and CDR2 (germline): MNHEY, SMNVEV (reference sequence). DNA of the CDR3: TGTGCCAGCAGTCACGGGACAGGGTTTGGCTACACCTTC. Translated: CASSHGTGFGYTF.

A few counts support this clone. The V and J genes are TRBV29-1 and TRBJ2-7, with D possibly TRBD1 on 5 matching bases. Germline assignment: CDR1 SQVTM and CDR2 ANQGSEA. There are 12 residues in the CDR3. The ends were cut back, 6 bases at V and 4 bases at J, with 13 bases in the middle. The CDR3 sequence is CSVKITGYEQYF. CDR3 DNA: TGCAGCGTGAAAATAACAGGTTACGAGCAGTACTTC.

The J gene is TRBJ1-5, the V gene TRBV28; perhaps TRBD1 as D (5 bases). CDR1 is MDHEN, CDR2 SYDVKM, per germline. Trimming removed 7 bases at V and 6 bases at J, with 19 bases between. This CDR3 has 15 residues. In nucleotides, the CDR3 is TGTGCCAGCACCCGATACTCAGGGATCCGTCAGCCCCAGCATTTT. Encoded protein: CASTRYSGIRQPQHF. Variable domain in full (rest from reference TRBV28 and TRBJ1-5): DVKVTQSSRYLVKRTGEKVFLECVQDMDHENMFWYRQDPGLGLRLIYFSYDVKMKEKGDIPEGYSVSREKKERFSLILESASTNQTSMYLCASTRYSGIRQPQHFGDGTRLSIL.

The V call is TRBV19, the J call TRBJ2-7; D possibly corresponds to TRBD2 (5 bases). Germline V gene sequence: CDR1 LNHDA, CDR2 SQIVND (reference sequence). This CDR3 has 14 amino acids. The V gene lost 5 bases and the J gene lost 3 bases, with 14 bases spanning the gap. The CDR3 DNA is TGTGCCAGTAGTCTCGGAGGTGTTATCTACGAGCAGTACTTC. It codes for CASSLGGVIYEQYF.

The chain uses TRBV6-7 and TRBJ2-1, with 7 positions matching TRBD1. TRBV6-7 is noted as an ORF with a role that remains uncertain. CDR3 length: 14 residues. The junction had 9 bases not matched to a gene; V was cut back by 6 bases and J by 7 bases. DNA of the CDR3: TGTGCCAGCAGCCCCGCGACAGGGTCGAATGAGCAGTTCTTC. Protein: CASSPATGSNEQFF.

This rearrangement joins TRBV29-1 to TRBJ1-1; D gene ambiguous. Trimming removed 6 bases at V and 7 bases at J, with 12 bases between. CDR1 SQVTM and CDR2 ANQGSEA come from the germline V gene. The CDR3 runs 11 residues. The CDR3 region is CSVAPRFEAFF. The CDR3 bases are TGCAGCGTCGCGCCCCGTTTTGAAGCTTTCTTT.

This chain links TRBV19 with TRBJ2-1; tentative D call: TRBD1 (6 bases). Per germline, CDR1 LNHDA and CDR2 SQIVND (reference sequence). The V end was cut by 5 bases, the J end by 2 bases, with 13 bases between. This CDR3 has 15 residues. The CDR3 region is CASSLGQRTYNEQFF. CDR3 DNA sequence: TGTGCCAGTAGTTTAGGACAGAGAACCTACAATGAGCAGTTCTTC. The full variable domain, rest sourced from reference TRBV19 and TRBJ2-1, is DGGITQSPKYLFRKEGQNVTLSCEQNLNHDAMYWYRQDPGQGLRLIYYSQIVNDFQKGDIAEGYSVSREKKESFPLTVTSAQKNPTAFYLCASSLGQRTYNEQFFGPGTRLTVL.

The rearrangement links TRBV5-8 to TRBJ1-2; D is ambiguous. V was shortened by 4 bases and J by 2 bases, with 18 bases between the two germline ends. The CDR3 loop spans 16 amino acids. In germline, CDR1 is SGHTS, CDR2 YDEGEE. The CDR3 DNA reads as TGTGCCAGCAGCCACTACCTCCGGGAAGTCAACTATGGCTACACCTTC. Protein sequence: CASSHYLREVNYGYTF.

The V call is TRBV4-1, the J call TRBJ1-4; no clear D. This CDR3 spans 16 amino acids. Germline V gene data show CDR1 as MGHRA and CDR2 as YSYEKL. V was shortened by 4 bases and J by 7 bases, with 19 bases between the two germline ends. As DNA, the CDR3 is TGCGCCAGCAGCCTCAGAATGGAGGGAGCGGCTGAAAAACTGTTTTTT. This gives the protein CASSLRMEGAAEKLFF.

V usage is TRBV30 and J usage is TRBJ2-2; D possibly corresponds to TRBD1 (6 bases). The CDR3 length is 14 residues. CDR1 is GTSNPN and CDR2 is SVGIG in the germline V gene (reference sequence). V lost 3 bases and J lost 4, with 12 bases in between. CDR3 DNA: TGTGCCTGGAGCGAAACAGGGATCACCGGGGAGCTGTTTTTT. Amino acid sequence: CAWSETGITGELFF.

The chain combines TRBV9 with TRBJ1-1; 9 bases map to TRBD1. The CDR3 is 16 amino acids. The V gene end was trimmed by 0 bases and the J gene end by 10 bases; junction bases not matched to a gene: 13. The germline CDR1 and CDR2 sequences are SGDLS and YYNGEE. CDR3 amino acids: CASSVDPGTGPGIAFF. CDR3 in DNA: TGTGCCAGCAGCGTAGACCCCGGGACAGGGCCTGGCATAGCTTTCTTT.

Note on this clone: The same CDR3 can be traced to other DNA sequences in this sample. The DNA for the CDR3 is TGCGCCAGCAGCTTGCTGAGCAGGCTCAATGAAAAACTGTTTTTT. Protein product: CASSLLSRLNEKLFF. The chain carries TRBV5-1 and TRBJ1-4, with D hard to call. V was cut by 1 base and J by 5 bases, with 12 bases left in between. The germline gives CDR1 SGHRS, CDR2 YFSETQ. This CDR3 comprises 15 residues.

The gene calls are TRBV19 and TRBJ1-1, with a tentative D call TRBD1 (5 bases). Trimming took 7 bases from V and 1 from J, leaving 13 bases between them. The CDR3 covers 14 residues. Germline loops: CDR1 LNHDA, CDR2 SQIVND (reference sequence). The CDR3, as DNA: TGTGCCAGTATGAAAGGAGGGGCGAACACTGAAGCTTTCTTT. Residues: CASMKGGANTEAFF.

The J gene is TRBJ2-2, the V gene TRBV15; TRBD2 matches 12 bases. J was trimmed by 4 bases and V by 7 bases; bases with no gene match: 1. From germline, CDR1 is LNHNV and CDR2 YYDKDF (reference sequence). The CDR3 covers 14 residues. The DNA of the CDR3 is TGTGCCACCAAGGGACTAGCGGGCACCGGGGAGCTGTTTTTT. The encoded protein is CATKGLAGTGELFF.

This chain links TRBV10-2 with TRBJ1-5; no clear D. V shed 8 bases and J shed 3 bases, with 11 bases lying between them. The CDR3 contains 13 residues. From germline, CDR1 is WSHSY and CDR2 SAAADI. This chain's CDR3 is CASAAENNQPQHF. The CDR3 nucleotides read TGCGCCAGCGCGGCGGAGAACAATCAGCCCCAGCATTTT.

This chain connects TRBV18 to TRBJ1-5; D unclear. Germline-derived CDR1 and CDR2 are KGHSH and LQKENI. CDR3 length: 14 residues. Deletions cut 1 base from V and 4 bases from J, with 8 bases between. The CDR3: CASSPRRENQPQHF. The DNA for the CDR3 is TGTGCCAGCTCACCACGGAGGGAGAATCAGCCCCAGCATTTT.

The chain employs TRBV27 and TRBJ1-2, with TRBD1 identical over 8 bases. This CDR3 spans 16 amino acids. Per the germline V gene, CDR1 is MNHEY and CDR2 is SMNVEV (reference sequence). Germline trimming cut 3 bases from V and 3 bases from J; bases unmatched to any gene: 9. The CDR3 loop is CASSLLGQGGDYGYTF. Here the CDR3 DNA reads TGTGCCAGCAGTTTGCTCGGACAGGGTGGTGACTATGGCTACACCTTC.

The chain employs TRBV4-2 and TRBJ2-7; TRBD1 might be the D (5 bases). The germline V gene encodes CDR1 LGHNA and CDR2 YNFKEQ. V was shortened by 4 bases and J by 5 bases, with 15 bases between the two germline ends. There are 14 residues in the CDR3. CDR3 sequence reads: CASSLRVLGNEQYF. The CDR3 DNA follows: TGTGCCAGCAGCCTCAGGGTTCTTGGGAACGAGCAGTACTTC.

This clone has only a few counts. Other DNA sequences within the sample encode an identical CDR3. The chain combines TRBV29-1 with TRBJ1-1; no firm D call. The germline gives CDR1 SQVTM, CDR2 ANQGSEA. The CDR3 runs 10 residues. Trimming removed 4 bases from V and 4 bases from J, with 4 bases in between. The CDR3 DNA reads TGCAGCGTTGGAGGCACTGAAGCTTTCTTT. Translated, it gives CSVGGTEAFF.

The CDR3 sequence is CASSLGGTGVEAFF. For the CDR3, the DNA is TGTGCCAGCAGCTTAGGGGGGACGGGGGTAGAAGCTTTCTTT. This chain links TRBV11-2 with TRBJ1-1; D is possibly TRBD1 (5 bases). Trimming took 1 base from V and 8 from J, leaving 14 bases between them. The CDR3 contains 14 residues. Germline V gene lookup returns CDR1 SGHAT and CDR2 FQNNGV.

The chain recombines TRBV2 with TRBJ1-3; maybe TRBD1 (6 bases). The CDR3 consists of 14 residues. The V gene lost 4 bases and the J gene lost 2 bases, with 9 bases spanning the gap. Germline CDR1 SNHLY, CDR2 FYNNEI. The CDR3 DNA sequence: TGTGCCAGCAGTGTAGGGGGAACTGGAAACACCATATATTTT. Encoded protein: CASSVGGTGNTIYF.

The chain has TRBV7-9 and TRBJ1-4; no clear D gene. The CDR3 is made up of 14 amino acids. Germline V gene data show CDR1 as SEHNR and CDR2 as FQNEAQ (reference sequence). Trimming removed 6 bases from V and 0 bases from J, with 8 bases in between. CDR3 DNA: TGTGCCAGCAGACAGCCCTCAACTAATGAAAAACTGTTTTTT. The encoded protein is CASRQPSTNEKLFF.

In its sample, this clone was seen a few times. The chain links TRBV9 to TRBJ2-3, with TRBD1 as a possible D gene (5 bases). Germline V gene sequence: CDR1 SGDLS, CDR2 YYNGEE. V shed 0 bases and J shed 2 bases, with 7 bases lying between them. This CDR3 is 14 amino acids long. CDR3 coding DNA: TGTGCCAGCAGCGTAGAGGGGAACACAGATACGCAGTATTTT. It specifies CASSVEGNTDTQYF.

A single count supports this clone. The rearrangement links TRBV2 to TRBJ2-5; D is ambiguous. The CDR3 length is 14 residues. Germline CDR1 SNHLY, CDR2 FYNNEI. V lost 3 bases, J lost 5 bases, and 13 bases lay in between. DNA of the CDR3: TGTGCCAGCAGTGATGGTTTTATCGGGGAGACCCAGTACTTC. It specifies CASSDGFIGETQYF. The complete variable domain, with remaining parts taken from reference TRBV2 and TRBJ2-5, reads EPEVTQTPSHQVTQMGQEVILRCVPISNHLYFYWYRQILGQKVEFLVSFYNNEISEKSEIFDDQFSVERPDGSNFTLKIRSTKLEDSAMYFCASSDGFIGETQYFGPGTRLLVL.

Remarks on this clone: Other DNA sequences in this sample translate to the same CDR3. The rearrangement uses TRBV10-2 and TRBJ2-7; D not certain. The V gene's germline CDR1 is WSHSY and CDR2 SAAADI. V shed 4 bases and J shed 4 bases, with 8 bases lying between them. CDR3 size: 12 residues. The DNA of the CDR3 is TGCGCCAGCAGTGCGGTATCATACGAGCAGTACTTC. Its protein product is CASSAVSYEQYF.

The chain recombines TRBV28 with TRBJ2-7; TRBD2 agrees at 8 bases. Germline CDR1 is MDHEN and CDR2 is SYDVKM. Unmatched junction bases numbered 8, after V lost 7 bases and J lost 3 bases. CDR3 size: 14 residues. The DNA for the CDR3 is TGTGCCAGCACCCGCGGGGGGATCTTCTACGAGCAGTACTTC. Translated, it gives CASTRGGIFYEQYF.

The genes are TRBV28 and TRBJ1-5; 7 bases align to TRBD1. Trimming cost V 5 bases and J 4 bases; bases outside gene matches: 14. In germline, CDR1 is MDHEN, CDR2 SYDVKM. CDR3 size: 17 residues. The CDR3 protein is CASSPHMGTVTNQPQHF. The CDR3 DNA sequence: TGTGCCAGCAGTCCCCATATGGGGACAGTTACGAATCAGCCCCAGCATTTT.